Following are 5 T cell receptor beta chains from one sample sequenced in a study of cytomegalovirus exposure and HLA in healthy donors. A multiplex PCR was run with 60 Vbeta primers and 13 Jbeta primers. Generated by immunoSEQ multiplex PCR, the TCRdb table keeps only in-frame clones and is missing some. The table includes 200,000 to 250,000 clones, more than 60% detected once. Sequenced input: PBMCs. The receptor source for this set is a woman in her 30s in good health and CMV-seronegative.

The chain uses TRBV2 and TRBJ1-1, with 11 bases fitting TRBD1. V lost 6 bases and J lost 7; bases outside the gene matches: 10. This CDR3 contains 15 residues. The V gene's germline CDR1 is SNHLY and CDR2 FYNNEI. CDR3 loop: CASSVDRGRFGEAFF. The CDR3 nucleotides are TGTGCCAGCAGCGTGGACAGGGGGCGTTTTGGTGAAGCTTTCTTT.

The rearrangement links TRBV5-1 to TRBJ1-5; perhaps TRBD1 as D (5 bases). The V end was cut by 0 bases, the J end by 2 bases, with 9 bases between. The CDR3 has 15 amino acids. Germline CDR1 reads SGHRS; CDR2 reads YFSETQ. DNA for the CDR3: TGCGCCAGCAGCTTGGATGGACAACGCAATCAGCCCCAGCATTTT. It is translated as CASSLDGQRNQPQHF.

V usage is TRBV11-2 and J usage is TRBJ2-3; TRBD2 matches 14 bases. V trimming: 3 bases; J trimming: 5 bases; junction bases outside the gene matches: 7. There are 17 residues in the CDR3. CDR1 and CDR2 (germline): SGHAT, FQNNGV. In DNA, the CDR3 is TGTGCCAGCAGCTTGAGGGGGACTAGCGGGGGAGGAGATACGCAGTATTTT. This gives the protein CASSLRGTSGGGDTQYF.

The chain uses TRBV19 and TRBJ2-5; D gene ambiguous. Germline-derived CDR1 and CDR2 are LNHDA and SQIVND (reference sequence). V lost 4 bases, J lost 2 bases, and 5 bases lay in between. The CDR3 sequence is 12 residues long. CDR3 residues: CASSNLQETQYF. The CDR3 nucleotides are TGTGCCAGTAGTAACCTACAAGAGACCCAGTACTTC.

The genes are TRBV7-5 and TRBJ2-2; whether TRBD2, the table's D call, matches the DNA was not checked. TRBV7-5 is reported as a pseudogene. This CDR3 has 18 amino acids. The CDR3 nucleotides are TGTGCCATAAGCTTAGGCTCCACTAGCGGGAGAGACGCCGGGGAGCTGTTTTTT. This encodes CAISLGSTSGRDAGELFF.